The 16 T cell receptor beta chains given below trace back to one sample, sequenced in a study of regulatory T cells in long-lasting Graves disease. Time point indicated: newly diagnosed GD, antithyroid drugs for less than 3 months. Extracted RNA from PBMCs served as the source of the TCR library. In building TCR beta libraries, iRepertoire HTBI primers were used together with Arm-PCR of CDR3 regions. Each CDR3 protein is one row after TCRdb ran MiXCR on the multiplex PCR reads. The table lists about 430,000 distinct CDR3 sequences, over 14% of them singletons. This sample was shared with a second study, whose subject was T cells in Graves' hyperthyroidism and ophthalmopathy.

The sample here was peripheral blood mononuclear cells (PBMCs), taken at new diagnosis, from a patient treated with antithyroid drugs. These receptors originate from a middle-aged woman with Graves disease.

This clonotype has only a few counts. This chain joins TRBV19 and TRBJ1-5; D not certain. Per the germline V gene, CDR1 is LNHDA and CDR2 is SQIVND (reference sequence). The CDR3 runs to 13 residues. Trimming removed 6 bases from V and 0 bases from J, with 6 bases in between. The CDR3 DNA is TGTGCCAGTAGATACGGTAGCAATCAGCCCCAGCATTTT. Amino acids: CASRYGSNQPQHF.

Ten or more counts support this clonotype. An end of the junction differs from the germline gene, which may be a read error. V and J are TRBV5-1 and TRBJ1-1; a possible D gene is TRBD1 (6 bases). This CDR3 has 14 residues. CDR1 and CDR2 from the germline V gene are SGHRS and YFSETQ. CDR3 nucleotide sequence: TGTGCCAGCAGCTCGACAGGACTCAACACTGAAGCTTTCTTT. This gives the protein CASSSTGLNTEAFF.

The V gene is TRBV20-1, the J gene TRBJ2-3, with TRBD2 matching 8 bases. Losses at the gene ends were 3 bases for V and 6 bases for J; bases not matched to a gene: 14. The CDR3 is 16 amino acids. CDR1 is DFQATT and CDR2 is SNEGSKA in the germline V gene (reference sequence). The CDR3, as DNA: TGCAGTGCTAGGAGGGTAACGGGAGGGCCGGGTGATACGCAGTATTTT. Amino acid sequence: CSARRVTGGPGDTQYF.

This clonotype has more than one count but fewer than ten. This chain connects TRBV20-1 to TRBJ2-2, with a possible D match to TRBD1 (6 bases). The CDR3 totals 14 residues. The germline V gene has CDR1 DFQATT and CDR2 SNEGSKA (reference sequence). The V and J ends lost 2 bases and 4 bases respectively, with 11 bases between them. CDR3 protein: CSARPGQATGELFF. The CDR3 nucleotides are TGCAGTGCTAGACCGGGACAAGCCACCGGGGAGCTGTTTTTT.

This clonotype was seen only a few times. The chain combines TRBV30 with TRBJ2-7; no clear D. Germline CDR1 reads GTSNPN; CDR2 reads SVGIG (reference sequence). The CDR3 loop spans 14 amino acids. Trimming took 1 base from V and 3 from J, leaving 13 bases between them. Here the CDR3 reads CAWSGYRENYEQYF. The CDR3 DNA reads TGTGCCTGGAGTGGATATAGGGAAAACTACGAGCAGTACTTC.

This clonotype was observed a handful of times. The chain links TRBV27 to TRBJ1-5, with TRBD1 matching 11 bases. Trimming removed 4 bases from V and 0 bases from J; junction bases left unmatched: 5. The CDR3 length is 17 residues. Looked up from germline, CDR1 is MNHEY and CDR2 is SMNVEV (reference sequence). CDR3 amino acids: CASSSGQGVYSNQPQHF. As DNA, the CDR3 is TGTGCCAGCAGTTCGGGACAGGGGGTTTATAGCAATCAGCCCCAGCATTTT.

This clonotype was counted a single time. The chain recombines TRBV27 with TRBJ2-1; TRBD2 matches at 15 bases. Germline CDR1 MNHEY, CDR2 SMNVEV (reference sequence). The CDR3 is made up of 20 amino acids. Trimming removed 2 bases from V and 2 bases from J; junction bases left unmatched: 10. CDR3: CASSLPKQGTSGRTYNEQFF. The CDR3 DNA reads TGTGCCAGCAGTTTACCTAAACAGGGGACTAGCGGGAGGACCTACAATGAGCAGTTCTTC.

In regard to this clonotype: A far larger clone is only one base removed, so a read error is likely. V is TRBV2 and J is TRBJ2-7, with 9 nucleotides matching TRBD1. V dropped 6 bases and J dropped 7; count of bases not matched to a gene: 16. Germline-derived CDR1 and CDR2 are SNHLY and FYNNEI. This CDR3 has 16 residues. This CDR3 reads CASSKTGTGSYNEQYF. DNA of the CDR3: TGTGCCAGCAGCAAAACCGGGACAGGGAGCTACAATGAGCAGTACTTC.

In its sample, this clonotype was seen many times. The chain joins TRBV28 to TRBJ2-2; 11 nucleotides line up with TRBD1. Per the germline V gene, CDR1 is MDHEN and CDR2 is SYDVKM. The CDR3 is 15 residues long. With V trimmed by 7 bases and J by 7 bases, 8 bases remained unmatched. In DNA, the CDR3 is TGTGCCAGCACCGCGGACAGGGGGCGCGGCGGGGAGCTGTTTTTT. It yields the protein CASTADRGRGGELFF.

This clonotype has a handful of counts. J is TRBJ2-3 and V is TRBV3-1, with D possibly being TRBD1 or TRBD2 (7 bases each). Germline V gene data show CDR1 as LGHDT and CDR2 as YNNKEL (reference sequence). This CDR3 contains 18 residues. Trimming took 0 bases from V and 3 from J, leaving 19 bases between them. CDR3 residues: CASSQDGDRAAGTDTQYF. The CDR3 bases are TGTGCCAGCAGCCAAGATGGTGACAGGGCAGCGGGAACAGATACGCAGTATTTT.

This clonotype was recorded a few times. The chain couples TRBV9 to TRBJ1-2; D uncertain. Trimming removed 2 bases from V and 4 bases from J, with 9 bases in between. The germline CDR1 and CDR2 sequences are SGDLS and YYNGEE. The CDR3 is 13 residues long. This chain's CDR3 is CASSVLSGYGYTF. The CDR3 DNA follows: TGTGCCAGCAGCGTTTTAAGTGGCTATGGCTACACCTTC.

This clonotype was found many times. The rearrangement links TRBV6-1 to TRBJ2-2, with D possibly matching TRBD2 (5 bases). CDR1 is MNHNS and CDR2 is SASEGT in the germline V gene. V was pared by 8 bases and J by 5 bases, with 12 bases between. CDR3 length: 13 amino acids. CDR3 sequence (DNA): TGTGCCAGCGTCACCAGCGGAACCGGGGAGCTGTTTTTT. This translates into CASVTSGTGELFF.

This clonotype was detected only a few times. The CDR3 nucleotides are TGTGCCAGCAGAAGACAGGGGGCGGACAATGAGCAGTTCTTC. Its translation is CASRRQGADNEQFF. This sequence joins TRBV2 and TRBJ2-1; TRBD1 matches 10 bases. Germline CDR1 is SNHLY and CDR2 is FYNNEI. V was clipped by 6 bases and J by 5 bases; unmatched bases: 4. This CDR3 has 14 amino acids. The entire variable domain, with the rest obtained from reference TRBV2 and TRBJ2-1, is as follows: EPEVTQTPSHQVTQMGQEVILRCVPISNHLYFYWYRQILGQKVEFLVSFYNNEISEKSEIFDDQFSVERPDGSNFTLKIRSTKLEDSAMYFCASRRQGADNEQFFGPGTRLTVL.

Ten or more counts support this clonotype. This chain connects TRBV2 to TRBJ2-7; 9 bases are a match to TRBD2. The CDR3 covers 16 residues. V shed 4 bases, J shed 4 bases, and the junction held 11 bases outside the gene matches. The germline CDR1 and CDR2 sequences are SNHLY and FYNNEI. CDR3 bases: TGTGCCAGCAGTGTTACGGCTAGCGGGAAAGATTACGAGCAGTACTTC. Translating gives CASSVTASGKDYEQYF.

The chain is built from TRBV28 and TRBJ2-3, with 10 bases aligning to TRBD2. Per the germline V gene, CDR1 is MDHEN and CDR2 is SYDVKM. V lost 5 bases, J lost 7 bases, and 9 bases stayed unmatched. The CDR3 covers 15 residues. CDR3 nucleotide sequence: TGTGCCAGCAGTGCCCCGGGACTAGCGTTAAATACGCAGTATTTT. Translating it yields CASSAPGLALNTQYF.

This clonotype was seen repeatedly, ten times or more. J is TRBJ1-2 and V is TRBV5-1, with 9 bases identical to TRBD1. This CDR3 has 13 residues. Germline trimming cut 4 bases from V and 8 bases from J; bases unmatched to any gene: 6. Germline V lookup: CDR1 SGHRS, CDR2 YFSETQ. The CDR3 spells CASSIQGAEGYTF. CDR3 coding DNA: TGCGCCAGCAGCATACAGGGGGCGGAGGGCTACACCTTC.